Each of the 3 T cell receptor beta chains below was sequenced from the same sample in a study of response to subunit inactivated influenza vaccine (dated by TCRdb to the late 2010s). Library method: RT-PCR. Sequencing took place on an Illumina HiSeq 2500. TCRdb's own reprocessing of the public reads used fastp at Q25 and MiXCR and kept productive beta chains. When rows share a CDR3 protein, they turn into one entry using the most common DNA and genes. For this sample the table gives around 600,000 distinct CDR3 sequences, of which about 10% were detected only once. The top ten clones comprise 9.5% to 12% of the sample. The same data also contributed to another study, on T cells expressing NK-cell markers. That second publication adds: TCR beta cDNA libraries were prepared using 5'RACE template switching, which introduced a universal primer site and unique molecular identifiers.

The sequencing used PBMCs from blood, collected on the day of vaccination. These receptors all come from a man aged 50-59 years who received an inactivated influenza vaccine. Donor details come from another sample of the same person, matched by shared clones.

In its sample, this clonotype was seen a few times. The chain combines TRBV4-1 with TRBJ1-5; perhaps TRBD1 as D (5 bases). The CDR3 extends over 16 amino acids. Trimming left V 4 bases short and J 7 bases short, with 20 bases between. Germline V CDR1 and CDR2: MGHRA, YSYEKL. CDR3 region: CASSPEGEAHVQPQHF. CDR3 coding DNA: TGCGCCAGCAGCCCCGAAGGGGAGGCCCACGTCCAGCCCCAGCATTTT.

This clonotype was detected a few times. The chain recombines TRBV10-1 with TRBJ2-7; D is uncertain. The CDR3 runs 11 residues. V dropped 4 bases and J dropped 6 bases, with 7 bases sitting between them. Germline V gene lookup returns CDR1 WNHNN and CDR2 SYGVQD (reference sequence). CDR3 sequence reads: CASSGPAEQYF. CDR3 bases: TGCGCCAGCAGTGGCCCGGCCGAGCAGTACTTC.

V is TRBV7-9 and J is TRBJ1-1; D not resolved. Germline V gene sequence: CDR1 SEHNR, CDR2 FQNEAQ (reference sequence). This CDR3 has 14 amino acids. V was shortened by 2 bases and J by 2 bases, with 9 bases between the two germline ends. Written as DNA, the CDR3 is TGTGCCAGCAGCTTATCGGCGCTTAACACTGAAGCTTTCTTT. Amino acid sequence: CASSLSALNTEAFF.